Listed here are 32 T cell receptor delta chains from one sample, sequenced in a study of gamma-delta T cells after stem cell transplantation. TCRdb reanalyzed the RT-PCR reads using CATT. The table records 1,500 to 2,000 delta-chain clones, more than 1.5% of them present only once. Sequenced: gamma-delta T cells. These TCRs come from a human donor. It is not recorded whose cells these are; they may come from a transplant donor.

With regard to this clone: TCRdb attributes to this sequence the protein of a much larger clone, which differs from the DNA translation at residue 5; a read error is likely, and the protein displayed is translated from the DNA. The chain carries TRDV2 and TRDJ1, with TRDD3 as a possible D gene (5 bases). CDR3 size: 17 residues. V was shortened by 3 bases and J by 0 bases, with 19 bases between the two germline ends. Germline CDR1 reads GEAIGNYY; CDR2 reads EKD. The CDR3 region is CACDALSRDPHTDKLIF. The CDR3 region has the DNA TGTGCCTGTGACGCGCTCTCTCGGGATCCACACACCGATAAACTCATCTTT.

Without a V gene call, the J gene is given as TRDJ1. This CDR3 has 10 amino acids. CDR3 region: CAGYTDKLIF. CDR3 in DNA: TGCGCGGGCTACACCGATAAACTCATCTTT.

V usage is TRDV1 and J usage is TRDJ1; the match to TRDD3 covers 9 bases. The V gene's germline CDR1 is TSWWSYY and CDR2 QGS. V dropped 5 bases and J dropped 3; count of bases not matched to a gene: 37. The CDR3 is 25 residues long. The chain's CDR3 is CALGTGEPRGYWGTPSRPDSDKLIF. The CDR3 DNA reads TGTGCTCTTGGGACTGGCGAGCCCCGGGGGTACTGGGGGACGCCGAGCCGGCCAGACTCCGATAAACTCATCTTT.

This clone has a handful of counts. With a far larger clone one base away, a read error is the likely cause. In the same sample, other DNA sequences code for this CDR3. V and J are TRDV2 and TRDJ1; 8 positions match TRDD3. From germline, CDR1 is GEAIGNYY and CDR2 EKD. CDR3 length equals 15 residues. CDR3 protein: CACDTLLGDTDKLIF. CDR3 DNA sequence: TGCGCCTGTGACACTTTACTGGGGGACACCGATAAACTCATCTTT.

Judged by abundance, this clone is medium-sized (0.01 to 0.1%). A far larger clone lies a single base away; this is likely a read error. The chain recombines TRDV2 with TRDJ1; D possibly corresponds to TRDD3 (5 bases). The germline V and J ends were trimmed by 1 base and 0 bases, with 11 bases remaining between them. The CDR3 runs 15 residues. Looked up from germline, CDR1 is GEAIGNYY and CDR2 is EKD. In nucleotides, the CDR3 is TGTGCCTGTGACACGCCGGGGGCCTACACCGATAAACTCATCTTT. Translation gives CACDTPGAYTDKLIF.

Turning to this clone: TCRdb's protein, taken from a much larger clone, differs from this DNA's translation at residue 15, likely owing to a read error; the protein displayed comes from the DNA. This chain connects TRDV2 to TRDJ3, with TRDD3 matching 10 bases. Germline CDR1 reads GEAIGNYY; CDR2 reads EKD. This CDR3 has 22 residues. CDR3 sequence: CACDKAPTGGSFSSRDTRQMFF. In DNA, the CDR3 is TGTGCCTGTGACAAGGCGCCTACTGGGGGATCCTTCAGCTCCCGGGACACCCGACAGATGTTTTTC.

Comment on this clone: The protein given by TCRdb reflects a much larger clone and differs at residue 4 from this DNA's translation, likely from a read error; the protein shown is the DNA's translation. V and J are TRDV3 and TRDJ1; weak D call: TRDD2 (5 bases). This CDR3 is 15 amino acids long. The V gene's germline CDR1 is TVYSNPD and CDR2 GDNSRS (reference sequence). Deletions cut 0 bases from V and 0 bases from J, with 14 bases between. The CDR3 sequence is CAFRNFPLNTDKLIF. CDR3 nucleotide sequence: TGTGCCTTTAGAAACTTCCCCCTCAACACCGATAAACTCATCTTT.

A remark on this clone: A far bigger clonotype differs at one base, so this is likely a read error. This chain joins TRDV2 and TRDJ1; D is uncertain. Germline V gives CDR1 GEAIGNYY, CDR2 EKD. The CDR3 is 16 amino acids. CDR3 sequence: CACDTVGQRATDKPIF. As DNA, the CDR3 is TGTGCCTGTGACACCGTCGGCCAAAGGGCCACCGATAAACCCATCTTT.

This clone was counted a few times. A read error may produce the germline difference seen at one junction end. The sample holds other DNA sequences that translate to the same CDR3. CDR3 nucleotides: TGTGCCTGTGAACTACTGGGGGATACCGGTAAACTCATCTTT. Protein sequence: CACELLGDTGKLIF. The rearrangement links TRDV2 to TRDJ1, with 12 bases lining up with TRDD3. The CDR3 is 14 residues long. CDR1 and CDR2 from the germline V gene are GEAIGNYY and EKD.

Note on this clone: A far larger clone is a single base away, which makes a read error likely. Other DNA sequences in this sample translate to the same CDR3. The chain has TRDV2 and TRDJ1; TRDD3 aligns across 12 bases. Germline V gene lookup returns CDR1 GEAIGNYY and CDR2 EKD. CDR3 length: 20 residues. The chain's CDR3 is CACDTVGPGGYGKYTDKLIF. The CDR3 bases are TGTGCCTGTGACACCGTTGGACCTGGGGGATACGGAAAGTACACCGATAAGCTCATCTTT.

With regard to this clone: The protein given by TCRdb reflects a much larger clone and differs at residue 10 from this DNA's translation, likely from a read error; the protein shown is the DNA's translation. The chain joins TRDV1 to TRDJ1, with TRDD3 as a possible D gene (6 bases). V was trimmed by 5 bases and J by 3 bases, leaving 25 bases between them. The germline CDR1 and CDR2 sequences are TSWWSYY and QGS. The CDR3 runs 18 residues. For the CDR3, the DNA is TGTGCTCTTGGGACCGGGACTACGGGGGAAGCAATATCCGATAAACTCATCTTT. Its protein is CALGTGTTGEAISDKLIF.

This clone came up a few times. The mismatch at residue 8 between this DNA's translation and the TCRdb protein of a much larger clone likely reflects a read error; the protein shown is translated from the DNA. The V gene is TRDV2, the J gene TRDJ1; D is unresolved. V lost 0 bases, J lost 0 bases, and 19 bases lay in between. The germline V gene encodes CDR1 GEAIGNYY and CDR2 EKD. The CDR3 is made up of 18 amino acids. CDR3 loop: CACDTVLETPLYTDKLIF. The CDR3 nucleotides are TGTGCCTGTGACACCGTTCTGGAGACGCCCTTGTACACCGATAAACTCATCTTT.

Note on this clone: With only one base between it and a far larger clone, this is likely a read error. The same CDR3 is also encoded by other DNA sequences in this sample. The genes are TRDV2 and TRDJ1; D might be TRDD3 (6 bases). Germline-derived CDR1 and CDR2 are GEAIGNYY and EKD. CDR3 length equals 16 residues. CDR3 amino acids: CACDKAWLGNTDKLIF. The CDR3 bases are TGTGCCTGCGACAAGGCCTGGCTGGGGAATACCGATAAACTCATCTTT.

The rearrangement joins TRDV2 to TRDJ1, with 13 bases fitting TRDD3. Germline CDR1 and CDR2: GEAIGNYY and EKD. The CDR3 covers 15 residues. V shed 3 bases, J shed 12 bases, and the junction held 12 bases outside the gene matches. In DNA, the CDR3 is TGTGCCTGTGACCCCTTACTGGGGGATACGGGACGGTTCATCTTT. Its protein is CACDPLLGDTGRFIF.

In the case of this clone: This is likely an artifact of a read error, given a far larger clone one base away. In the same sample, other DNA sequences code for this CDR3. The CDR3 region is CACDTWGSTDKLIF. CDR3 in DNA: TGTGCCTGTGACACCTGGGGATCTACCGATAAACTCATCTTC. The genes are TRDV2 and TRDJ1, with D possibly being TRDD3 (6 bases). Germline CDR1 GEAIGNYY, CDR2 EKD. This CDR3 is built from 14 residues.

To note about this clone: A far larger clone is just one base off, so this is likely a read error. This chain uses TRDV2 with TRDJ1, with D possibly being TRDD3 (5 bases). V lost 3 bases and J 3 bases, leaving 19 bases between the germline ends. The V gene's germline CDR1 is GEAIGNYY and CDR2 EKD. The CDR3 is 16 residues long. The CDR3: CACDSLAEGGADKLIF. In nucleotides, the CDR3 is TGTGCCTGTGACTCTCTTGCGGAGGGGGGGGCCGATAAACTCATCTTT.

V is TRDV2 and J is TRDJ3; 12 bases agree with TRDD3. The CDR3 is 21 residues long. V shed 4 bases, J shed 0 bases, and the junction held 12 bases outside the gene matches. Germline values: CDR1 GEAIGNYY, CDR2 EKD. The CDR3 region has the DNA TGTGCCTGTGATAAACTGGGGGATACTATCCCCAGCTCCTGGGACACCCGACAGATGTTTTTC. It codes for CACDKLGDTIPSSWDTRQMFF.

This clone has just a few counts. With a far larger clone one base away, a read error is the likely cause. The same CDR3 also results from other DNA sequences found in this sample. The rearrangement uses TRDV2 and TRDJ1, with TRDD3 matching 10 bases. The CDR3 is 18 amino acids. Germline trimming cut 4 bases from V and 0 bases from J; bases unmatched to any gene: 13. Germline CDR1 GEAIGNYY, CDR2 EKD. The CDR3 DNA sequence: TGTGCCTGTGATGTGCTGGGGGATAAAGGGTCAGACACCGATAAACTCATCTTT. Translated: CACDVLGDKGSDTDKLIF.

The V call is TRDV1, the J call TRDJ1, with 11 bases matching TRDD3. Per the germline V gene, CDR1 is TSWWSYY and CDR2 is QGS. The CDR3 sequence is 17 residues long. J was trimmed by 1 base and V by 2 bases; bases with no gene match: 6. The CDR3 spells CALGEYGWGILTDKLIF. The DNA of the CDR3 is TGTGCTCTTGGGGAATACGGCTGGGGGATACTCACCGATAAACTCATCTTT.

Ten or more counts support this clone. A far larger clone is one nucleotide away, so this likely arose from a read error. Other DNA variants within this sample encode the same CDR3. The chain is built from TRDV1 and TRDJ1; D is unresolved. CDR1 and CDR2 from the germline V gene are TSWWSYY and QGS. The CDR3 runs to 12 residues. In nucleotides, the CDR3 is TGTGCCTTATTCTCGTACACCGATAAACTCATTTTT. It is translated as CALFSYTDKLIF.

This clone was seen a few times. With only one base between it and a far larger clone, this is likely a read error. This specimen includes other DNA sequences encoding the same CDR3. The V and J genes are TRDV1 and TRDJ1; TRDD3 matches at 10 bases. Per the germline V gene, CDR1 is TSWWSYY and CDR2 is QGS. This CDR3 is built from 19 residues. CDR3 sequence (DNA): TGTGCTCTTGGGGAATCTCCCTACCCGGGGGATACGGGCACCGATAAACTCATCTTC. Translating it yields CALGESPYPGDTGTDKLIF.

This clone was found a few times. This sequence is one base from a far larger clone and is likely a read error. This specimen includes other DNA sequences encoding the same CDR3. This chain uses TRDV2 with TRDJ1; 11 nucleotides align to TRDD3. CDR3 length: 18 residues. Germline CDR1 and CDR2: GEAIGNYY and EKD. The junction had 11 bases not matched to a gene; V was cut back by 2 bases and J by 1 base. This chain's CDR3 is CACDILGDTQKGTDKLIF. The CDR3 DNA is TGTGCCTGTGACATTCTGGGGGATACACAGAAAGGCACCGATAAACTCATCTTT.

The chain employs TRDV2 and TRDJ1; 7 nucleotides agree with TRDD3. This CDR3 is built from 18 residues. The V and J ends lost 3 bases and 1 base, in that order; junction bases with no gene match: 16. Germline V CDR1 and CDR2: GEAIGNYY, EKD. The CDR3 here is CACDVLGPGDISTDKLIF. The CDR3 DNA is TGTGCCTGTGACGTACTGGGCCCTGGGGATATTTCCACCGATAAACTCATCTTT.

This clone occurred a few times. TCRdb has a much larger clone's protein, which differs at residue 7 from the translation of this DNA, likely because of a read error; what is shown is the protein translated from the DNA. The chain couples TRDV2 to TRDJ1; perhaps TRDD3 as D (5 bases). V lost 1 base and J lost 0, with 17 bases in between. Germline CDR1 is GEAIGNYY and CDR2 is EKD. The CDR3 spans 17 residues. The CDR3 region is CACDTLPRDPHTDKLIF. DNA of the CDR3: TGTGCCTGTGACACGCTCCCTCGGGATCCACACACCGATAAACTCATCTTT.

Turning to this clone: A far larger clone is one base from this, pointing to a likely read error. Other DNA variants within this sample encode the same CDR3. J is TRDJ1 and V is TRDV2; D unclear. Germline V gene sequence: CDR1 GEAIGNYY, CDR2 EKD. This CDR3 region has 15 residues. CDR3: CACDTVSQNTDKLIF. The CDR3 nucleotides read TGTGCCTGTGACACCGTATCTCAAAACACTGATAAACTCATCTTT.

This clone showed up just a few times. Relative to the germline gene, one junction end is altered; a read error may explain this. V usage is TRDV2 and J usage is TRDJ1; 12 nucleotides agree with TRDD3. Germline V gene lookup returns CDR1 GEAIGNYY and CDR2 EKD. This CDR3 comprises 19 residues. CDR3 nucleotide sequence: TGTGCCCGTGACTTCTTGGCTGGGGGATACGCGGGCTACACCGATAAACTCATCTTT. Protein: CARDFLAGGYAGYTDKLIF.

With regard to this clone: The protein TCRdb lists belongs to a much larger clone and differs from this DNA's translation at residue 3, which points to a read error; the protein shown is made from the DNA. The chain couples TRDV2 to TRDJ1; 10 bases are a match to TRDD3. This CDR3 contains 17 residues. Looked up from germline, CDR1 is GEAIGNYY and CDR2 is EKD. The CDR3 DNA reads TGTGCCCGTGACCCCGTTGGTGGGGGATACAACACCGATAAACTCATCTTT. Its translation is CARDPVGGGYNTDKLIF.

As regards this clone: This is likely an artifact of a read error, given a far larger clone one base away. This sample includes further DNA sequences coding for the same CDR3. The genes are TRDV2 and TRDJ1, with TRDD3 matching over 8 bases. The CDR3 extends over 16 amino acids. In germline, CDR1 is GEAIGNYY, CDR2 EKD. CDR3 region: CACDALLGAYTDKLIF. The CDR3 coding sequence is TGTGCCTGTGACGCTTTACTGGGGGCGTACACCGATAAACTCATCTTC.

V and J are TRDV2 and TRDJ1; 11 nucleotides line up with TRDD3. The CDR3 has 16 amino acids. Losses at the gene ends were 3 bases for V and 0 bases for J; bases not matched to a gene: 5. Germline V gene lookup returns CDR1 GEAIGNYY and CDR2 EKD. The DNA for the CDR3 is TGTGCCTGTGACCGACTGGGGGATATCTACACCGATAAACTCATCTTT. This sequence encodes CACDRLGDIYTDKLIF.

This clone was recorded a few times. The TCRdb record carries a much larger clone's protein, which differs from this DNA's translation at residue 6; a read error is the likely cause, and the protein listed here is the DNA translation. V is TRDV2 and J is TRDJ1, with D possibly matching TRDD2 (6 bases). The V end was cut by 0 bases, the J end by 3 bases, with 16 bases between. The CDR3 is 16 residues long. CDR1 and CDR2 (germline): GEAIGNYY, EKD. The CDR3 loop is CACDTQGPFPPDKLIF. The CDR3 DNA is TGTGCCTGTGACACCCAGGGTCCCTTCCCACCCGATAAACTCATCTTT.

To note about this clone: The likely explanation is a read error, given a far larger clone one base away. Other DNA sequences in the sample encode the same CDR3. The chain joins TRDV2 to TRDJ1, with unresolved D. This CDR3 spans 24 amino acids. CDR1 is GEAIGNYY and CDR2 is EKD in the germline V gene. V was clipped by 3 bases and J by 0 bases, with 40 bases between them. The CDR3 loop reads CACDPVIEGGSLSHTGKYTDKLIF. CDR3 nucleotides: TGTGCCTGTGACCCCGTAATCGAAGGAGGGTCTCTTTCCCACACCGGGAAGTACACCGATAAACTCATCTTT.

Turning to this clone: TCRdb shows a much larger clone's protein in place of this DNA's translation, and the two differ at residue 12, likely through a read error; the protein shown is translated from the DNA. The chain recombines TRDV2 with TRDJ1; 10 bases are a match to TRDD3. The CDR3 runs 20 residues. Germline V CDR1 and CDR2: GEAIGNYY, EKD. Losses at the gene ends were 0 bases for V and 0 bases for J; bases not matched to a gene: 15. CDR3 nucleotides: TGTGCCTGTGACACCGTGGTCCGCGGGGGATACGCGGGGCACACCGATAAACTCATCTTT. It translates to CACDTVVRGGYAGHTDKLIF.